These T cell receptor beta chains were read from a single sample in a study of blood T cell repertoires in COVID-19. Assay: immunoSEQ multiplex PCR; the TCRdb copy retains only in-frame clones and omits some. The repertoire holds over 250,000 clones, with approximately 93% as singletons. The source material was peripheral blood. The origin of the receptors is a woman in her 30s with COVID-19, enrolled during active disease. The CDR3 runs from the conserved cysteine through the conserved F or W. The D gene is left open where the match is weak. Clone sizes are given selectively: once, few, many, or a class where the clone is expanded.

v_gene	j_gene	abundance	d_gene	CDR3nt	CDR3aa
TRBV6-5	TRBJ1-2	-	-	TGTGCCAGCAGTTATTCCGGGACTGAAGCTAACTATGGCTACACCTTC	CASSYSGTEANYGYTF
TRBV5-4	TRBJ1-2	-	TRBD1	TGTGCCAGCAGCTTGTTGAGCGGCGAGAGACAGGGCGACTATGGCTACACCTTC	CASSLLSGERQGDYGYTF
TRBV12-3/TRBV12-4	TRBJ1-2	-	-	TGTGCCAGCAGTGGGGGGGTTGGGTATGGCTACACCTTC	CASSGGVGYGYTF
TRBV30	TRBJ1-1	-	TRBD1	TGTGCCTGGAGTGCCTACCCGGACAGGGGTACTGAAGCTTTCTTT	CAWSAYPDRGTEAFF
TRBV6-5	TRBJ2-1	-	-	TGTTCTTCAGGTTCCCGGGGGAATGAGCAGTTCTTC	CSSGSRGNEQFF
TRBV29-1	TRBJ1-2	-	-	TGCAGCGTTGAAACGGGATCCTATGGCTACACCTTC	CSVETGSYGYTF
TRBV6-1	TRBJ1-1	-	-	TGTGCCAGCAGTGAAGGGAGTACTCTGAACACTGAAGCTTTCTTT	CASSEGSTLNTEAFF
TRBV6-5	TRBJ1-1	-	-	TGTGCCAGCAGTTGGAGACGGACAGCCGAAGCTTTCTTT	CASSWRRTAEAFF
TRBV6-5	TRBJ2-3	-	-	TGTGCCAGCAGTTACTCGTCCGGGGATACGCAGTATTTT	CASSYSSGDTQYF
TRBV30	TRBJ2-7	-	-	TGTGCCTGGAGTGTCAGGGCGTTCCACGAGCAGTACTTC	CAWSVRAFHEQYF
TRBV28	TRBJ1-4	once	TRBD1	TGTGCCAGCAGTACTACAGGGGGCTCTAATGAAAAACTGTTTTTT	CASSTTGGSNEKLFF
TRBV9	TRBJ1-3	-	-	TGTGCCAGCAGCGTAGGGGGGGACTCTGGAAACACCATATATTTT	CASSVGGDSGNTIYF
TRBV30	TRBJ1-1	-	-	TGTGCCTGGAATCTCGGACAGATGGGCCTTGGGGCTTTCTTT	CAWNLGQMGLGAFF
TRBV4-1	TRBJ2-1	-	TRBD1	TGCGCCAGCAGGCTAGGTCCCGGGACAGGGCTTTACAATGAGCAGTTCTTC	CASRLGPGTGLYNEQFF
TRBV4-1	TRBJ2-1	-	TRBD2	TGCGCCAGCAGCCAAGGCCCTAGCGGGTTTGACAATGAGCAGTTCTTC	CASSQGPSGFDNEQFF
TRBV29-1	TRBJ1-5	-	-	TGCAGCGTTGCTGGGGGGTCGGGCAATCAGCCCCAGCATTTT	CSVAGGSGNQPQHF
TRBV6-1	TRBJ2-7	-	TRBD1	TGTGCCAGCAGTGACGCGGACAGGGAAAACGAGCAGTACTTC	CASSDADRENEQYF
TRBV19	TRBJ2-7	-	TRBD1	TGTGCCAGTAGTGGAACCGGGACAGGGGTCGTTGAGCAGTACTTC	CASSGTGTGVVEQYF
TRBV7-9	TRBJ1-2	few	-	TGTGCCAGCAGCAGGGGACCTAACGGGGACTATGGCTACACCTTC	CASSRGPNGDYGYTF
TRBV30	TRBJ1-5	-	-	TGTGCCTGGAGGGAAGACAGCTTCAATCAGCCCCAGCATTTT	CAWREDSFNQPQHF
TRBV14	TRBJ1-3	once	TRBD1	TGTGCCAGCAGCCGAAGGACTGGACAGGCTCTAAGCTCTGGAAACACCATATATTTT	CASSRRTGQALSSGNTIYF
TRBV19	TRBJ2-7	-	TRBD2	TGTGCCAGTAGTAAACCGGGAGGAGGGTACGAGCAGTACTTC	CASSKPGGGYEQYF
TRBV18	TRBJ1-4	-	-	TGTGCCAGCTCACCCGCGAGCCCGGGAACTAATGAAAAACTGTTTTTT	CASSPASPGTNEKLFF
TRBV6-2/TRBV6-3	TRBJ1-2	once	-	TGTGCCAGCAGTTTCAGGGGATTTATTACTGGCTACACCTTC	CASSFRGFITGYTF
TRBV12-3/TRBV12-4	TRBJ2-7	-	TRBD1	TGTGCCAGCAGCCGGGACAGCGTGGGCGAGCAGTACTTC	CASSRDSVGEQYF
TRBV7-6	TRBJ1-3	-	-	TGTGCCAGCAGCTTAGCGCGGGGATCTGGAAACACCATATATTTT	CASSLARGSGNTIYF
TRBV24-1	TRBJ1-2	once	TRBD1	TGTGCCACCAGTGATCCGGGACAGGAGGGGATCTATGGCTACACCTTC	CATSDPGQEGIYGYTF
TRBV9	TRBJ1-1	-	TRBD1	TGTGCCAGCAGCGTGGACAGGGACACTGAAGCTTTCTTT	CASSVDRDTEAFF
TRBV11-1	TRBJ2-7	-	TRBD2	TGTGCCAGCAGCTTCGGCCTAGCGGGAGCCTACGAGCAGTACTTC	CASSFGLAGAYEQYF
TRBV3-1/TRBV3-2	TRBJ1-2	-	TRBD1	TGTGCCAGCAGCCAAGATACTGGCAGGGGGGACTATGGCTACACCTTC	CASSQDTGRGDYGYTF
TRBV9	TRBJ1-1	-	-	TGTGCCAGCAGCGTAGGGCCGAACACTGAAGCTTTCTTT	CASSVGPNTEAFF
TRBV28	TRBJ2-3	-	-	TGTGCCAGCAGTTCCGGGAAGGGGGGGCGCACAGATACGCAGTATTTT	CASSSGKGGRTDTQYF
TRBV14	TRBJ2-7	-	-	TGTGCCAGCAGCCAAGAAGGCAGGTTCAGTTACGAGCAGTACTTC	CASSQEGRFSYEQYF
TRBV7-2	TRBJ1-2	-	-	TGTGCCAGCAGCTTATGGAGGGGCGGTGATGGCTACACCTTC	CASSLWRGGDGYTF
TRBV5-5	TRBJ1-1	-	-	TGTGCCAGCAGCTTGGCCGGGACATTGAACACTGAAGCTTTCTTT	CASSLAGTLNTEAFF
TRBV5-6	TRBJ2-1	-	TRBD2	TGTGCCAGCAGCTACGGGACTAGTGTGAATGAGCAGTTCTTC	CASSYGTSVNEQFF
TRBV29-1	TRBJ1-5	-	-	TGCAGCGTTGCTTCGGACAGAAATCAGCCCCAGCATTTT	CSVASDRNQPQHF
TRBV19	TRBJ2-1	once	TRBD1	TGTGCCAGTAGTACCAGGGGGAATGAGCAGTTCTTC	CASSTRGNEQFF
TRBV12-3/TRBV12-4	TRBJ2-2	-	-	TGTGCCAGTACTCGGGATCGTACCGGGGAGCTGTTTTTT	CASTRDRTGELFF
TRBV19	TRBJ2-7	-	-	TGTGCCAGTAGTATAGACCGCGGGACGAGAAACGAGCAGTACTTC	CASSIDRGTRNEQYF